This T cell receptor (beta chain) was observed in a study of technical replicates of blood from a few donors (dated by TCRdb to the late 2010s). As concerns this clone: Its antigen is currently not known. Per-base qualities were not stored, and no clone one base away is much larger.

The library was produced with the immunoSEQ multiplex PCR assay. Entries here come from immuneACCESS through TCRdb and include only in-frame sequences with V and J called. Some clones fail to appear in such tables; in the studies checked, an unresolved V gene covers under half of the shortfall, and the cause of the remainder is unknown. For this sample there are more than 65,000 clones; roughly 91% appear just once. Of the sample, about 0.38% falls within the top ten clones. The junction carries 11 bases between V and J, which are trimmed by 1 base and 7 bases respectively. The germline V gene (reference sequence) specifies SGHKS as CDR1 and YYEKEE as CDR2. The CDR3 runs 13 residues from the cysteine to the phenylalanine. Just the 39-base CDR3 DNA is kept, in frame starting at base 1.

The sequenced sample was T cells isolated from PBMCs. This sequence was found in a human donor in good health. The rearranged segments are TRBV5-5 and TRBJ1-2; no D gene call is confident. The bases read TGTGCCAGCAGCTTGAATAACCAGGCTGGCTACACCTTC. The resulting protein is CASSLNNQAGYTF.